One and the same sample provided the 20 T cell receptor beta chains below, sequenced in a study of T cells in Graves' hyperthyroidism and ophthalmopathy. Researchers amplified the TCR beta CDR3 regions from RNA transcripts. HTBI primers were employed in a first-round RT-PCR of the TCR CDR3. From the multiplex PCR reads, TCRdb called clonotypes with MiXCR, one entry per CDR3 protein. This table has 600,000 to 700,000 distinct CDR3 sequences, nearly 45% appearing once. Specimen: peripheral blood or thyroid tissue (not recorded which). The receptors here all came from an adult man with Graves' disease, either hyperthyroidism or ophthalmopathy (not recorded which).

The chain carries TRBV7-6 and TRBJ2-5; D not certain. CDR3 length: 13 amino acids. Trimming took 3 bases from V and 3 from J, leaving 8 bases between them. Germline CDR1 SGHVS, CDR2 FNYEAQ. This CDR3 reads CASSFTGKETQYF. The CDR3 DNA reads TGTGCCAGCAGCTTCACCGGAAAAGAGACCCAGTACTTC.

This sequence joins TRBV7-2 and TRBJ2-7; 8 bases are a match to TRBD1. J lost 1 base, V lost 6 bases, and 8 bases had no gene match. Germline V gene lookup returns CDR1 SGHTA and CDR2 FQGNSA. CDR3 length equals 15 residues. CDR3 residues: CASSYRGQESYEQYF. The CDR3 DNA reads as TGTGCCAGCAGTTACCGGGGACAGGAATCCTACGAGCAGTACTTC.

CDR3 sequence reads: CSPDTNEQYF. The CDR3 DNA follows: TGCAGTCCTGACACAAACGAGCAGTACTTC. The chain combines TRBV20-1 with TRBJ2-7; D is unresolved. CDR1 and CDR2 from the germline V gene are DFQATT and SNEGSKA (reference sequence). This CDR3 is 10 amino acids long. Trimming left V 8 bases short and J 5 bases short, with 10 bases between.

The rearrangement links TRBV2 to TRBJ2-7; 7 nucleotides agree with TRBD1. Germline CDR1 SNHLY, CDR2 FYNNEI. The J segment lost 3 bases and the V segment lost 8 bases, leaving 16 bases of the junction unmatched. This CDR3 is built from 16 residues. CDR3 region: CASSPPSGGTHYEQYF. The CDR3 nucleotides are TGTGCCAGCTCACCACCCTCAGGGGGTACCCACTACGAGCAGTACTTC.

In the case of this clonotype: Likely a read error: the CDR3 ends without its conserved phenylalanine or tryptophan. It is unclear where the CDR3 begins or ends on the DNA, so no DNA is shown, and the CDR3 is as TCRdb lists it. The V call is TRBV20-1, the J call TRBJ1-4; the table's D call, TRBD1, was not checked against the DNA. The germline gives CDR1 DFQATT, CDR2 SNEGSKA (reference sequence). A total of 8 residues make up the CDR3, ends included. CDR3 sequence reads: CSLPGQGY.

This clonotype was recorded at least ten times. The chain has TRBV20-1 and TRBJ1-3; 7 bases fit TRBD1. CDR3 length: 14 amino acids. The germline V gene encodes CDR1 DFQATT and CDR2 SNEGSKA (reference sequence). V lost 4 bases to trimming and J lost 1 base; unmatched junction nucleotides: 4. The CDR3 spells CSAIGGASGNTIYF. CDR3 sequence (DNA): TGCAGTGCTATAGGGGGCGCGTCTGGAAACACCATATATTTT.

The genes are TRBV6-6 and TRBJ2-5; TRBD2 is a possible D gene (6 bases). The CDR3 consists of 14 residues. Germline CDR1 reads MNHNY; CDR2 reads SVGAGI (reference sequence). Trimming stripped 7 bases from V and 4 bases from J, with 16 bases between. CDR3 coding DNA: TGTGCCAGCAATCGGGCTAGCGCAGGAGAGACCCAGTACTTC. Residues: CASNRASAGETQYF.

With regard to this clonotype: This may come from a read error, since a much larger clone is one base off. The V and J genes are TRBV2 and TRBJ1-2; D is perhaps TRBD1 (5 bases). V gave up 4 bases and J gave up 4 bases, with 13 bases separating them. The CDR3 has 14 amino acids. Germline CDR1 is SNHLY and CDR2 is FYNNEI. CDR3 sequence reads: CASSGGGDTYGYTF. CDR3 DNA sequence: TGTGCCAGCAGTGGTGGGGGGGATACCTATGGCTACACCTTC. Drawing the rest from reference TRBV2 and TRBJ1-2, the complete variable domain is EPEVTQTPSHQVTQMGQEVILRCVPISNHLYFYWYRQILGQKVEFLVSFYNNEISEKSEIFDDQFSVERPDGSNFTLKIRSTKLEDSAMYFCASSGGGDTYGYTFGSGTRLTVV.

The CDR3 nucleotides are TGTGCCAGCAGCTTAGGGACAGGGGCCAGTCAGCCCCAGCATTTT. Translation gives CASSLGTGASQPQHF. V gene TRBV7-9 combines with J gene TRBJ1-5; 9 bases match TRBD1. Germline values: CDR1 SEHNR, CDR2 FQNEAQ (reference sequence). Trimming removed 1 base from V and 6 bases from J; junction bases left unmatched: 4. The CDR3 contains 15 residues.

This clonotype was observed many times. The rearrangement uses TRBV10-3 and TRBJ1-6; possible D gene TRBD1, 5 bases. The CDR3 is 13 amino acids. CDR1 is ENHRY and CDR2 is SYGVKD in the germline V gene. Trimming left V 6 bases short and J 8 bases short, with 11 bases between. Here the CDR3 reads CAIREVGDSPLHF. The CDR3 region has the DNA TGTGCCATCAGGGAGGTAGGGGATTCACCCCTCCACTTT.

The chain carries TRBV5-1 and TRBJ1-2; 9 bases are a match to TRBD1. The CDR3 contains 16 residues. Germline V gene data show CDR1 as SGHRS and CDR2 as YFSETQ. Germline trimming cut 3 bases from V and 4 bases from J; bases unmatched to any gene: 10. The CDR3 sequence is CASSSAGTGSAYGYTF. CDR3 sequence (DNA): TGCGCCAGCAGCTCAGCCGGGACAGGGTCTGCCTATGGCTACACCTTC.

V usage is TRBV10-3 and J usage is TRBJ2-7; TRBD2 is a possible D gene (5 bases). Germline CDR1 and CDR2: ENHRY and SYGVKD. The CDR3 contains 16 residues. CDR3 in DNA: TGTGCTAGAGATAGTAGGAGGAGCGGAACTGTCTACGAGCAGTACTTC. Amino acids: CARDSRRSGTVYEQYF.

The gene calls are TRBV9 and TRBJ1-5; weak D call: TRBD1 (5 bases). This CDR3 region has 16 residues. Germline V gene data show CDR1 as SGDLS and CDR2 as YYNGEE. The V end was cut by 2 bases, the J end by 4 bases, with 16 bases between. The chain's CDR3 is CASSVSGQKGNQPQHF. In DNA, the CDR3 is TGTGCCAGCAGCGTTTCAGGGCAGAAAGGAAATCAGCCCCAGCATTTT.

This clonotype showed up many times. V usage is TRBV7-9 and J usage is TRBJ1-6, with D possibly TRBD1 on 6 matching bases. Germline-derived CDR1 and CDR2 are SEHNR and FQNEAQ (reference sequence). The CDR3 is made up of 14 amino acids. Trimming took 5 bases from V and 7 from J, leaving 12 bases between them. The CDR3, as DNA: TGTGCCAGCAGCCTAACAGGGTGGAATTCACCCCTCCACTTT. It translates to CASSLTGWNSPLHF.

This clonotype has only a few counts. The rearrangement links TRBV5-1 to TRBJ1-2; TRBD1 matches at 7 bases. V lost 2 bases, J lost 2 bases, and 6 bases stayed unmatched. Germline lookup yields CDR1 SGHRS and CDR2 YFSETQ. The CDR3 loop spans 15 amino acids. CDR3 in amino acids: CASSFSAGGNYGYTF. The CDR3 coding sequence is TGCGCCAGCAGCTTTTCGGCAGGGGGAAACTATGGCTACACCTTC.

As concerns this clonotype: A single base separates this from a much larger clone, so it may be a read error. V usage is TRBV9 and J usage is TRBJ1-1, with D uncertain. The CDR3 loop spans 14 amino acids. Germline CDR1 is SGDLS and CDR2 is YYNGEE. V was pared by 0 bases and J by 4 bases, with 10 bases between. In DNA form, the CDR3 reads TGTGCCAGCAGCGTAGCTACAGCTAGCACTGAAGCTTTCTTT. Its protein is CASSVATASTEAFF.

The CDR3 DNA follows: TGTGCCAGCAGCTTGACGACAGGGAACTACGAGCAGTACTTC. It specifies CASSLTTGNYEQYF. The chain carries TRBV7-3 and TRBJ2-7; TRBD1 matches 7 bases. The CDR3 runs 14 residues. Germline V gene data show CDR1 as SGHTA and CDR2 as FQGTGA. With V trimmed by 3 bases and J by 3 bases, 5 bases remained unmatched.

This clonotype was observed many times. The chain combines TRBV29-1 with TRBJ1-1; 7 bases match TRBD1. CDR1 and CDR2 from the germline V gene are SQVTM and ANQGSEA. J gave up 7 bases and V 6 bases, and 5 bases lay outside the gene matches. The CDR3 is made up of 11 amino acids. CDR3 nucleotide sequence: TGCAGCGTGGACAGGAATAATGAAGCTTTCTTT. Protein: CSVDRNNEAFF.

A note on this clonotype: This may be a read error, as it is one base from a much larger clone. The chain uses TRBV2 and TRBJ1-6; D is possibly TRBD1 (6 bases). Per germline, CDR1 SNHLY and CDR2 FYNNEI. CDR3 length: 15 residues. The CDR3 here is CANSEALQGNSPLHF. CDR3 DNA: TGTGCCAACAGTGAAGCGCTTCAGGGGAATTCACCCCTCCACTTT.

This clonotype was detected once. CDR3 nucleotide sequence: TGTGCCAGCAGCTTAGTAACGGGAGATTACGAGCAGTACTTC. Translating gives CASSLVTGDYEQYF. The chain combines TRBV7-9 with TRBJ2-7, with D tentatively TRBD2 (6 bases). This CDR3 is 14 amino acids long. Germline lookup yields CDR1 SEHNR and CDR2 FQNEAQ (reference sequence). The germline V and J ends were trimmed by 1 base and 4 bases, with 11 bases remaining between them. The variable domain in full, completed from reference TRBV7-9 and TRBJ2-7, reads DTGVSQNPRHKITKRGQNVTFRCDPISEHNRLYWYRQTLGQGPEFLTYFQNEAQLEKSRLLSDRFSAERPKGSFSTLEIQRTEQGDSAMYLCASSLVTGDYEQYFGPGTRLTVT.